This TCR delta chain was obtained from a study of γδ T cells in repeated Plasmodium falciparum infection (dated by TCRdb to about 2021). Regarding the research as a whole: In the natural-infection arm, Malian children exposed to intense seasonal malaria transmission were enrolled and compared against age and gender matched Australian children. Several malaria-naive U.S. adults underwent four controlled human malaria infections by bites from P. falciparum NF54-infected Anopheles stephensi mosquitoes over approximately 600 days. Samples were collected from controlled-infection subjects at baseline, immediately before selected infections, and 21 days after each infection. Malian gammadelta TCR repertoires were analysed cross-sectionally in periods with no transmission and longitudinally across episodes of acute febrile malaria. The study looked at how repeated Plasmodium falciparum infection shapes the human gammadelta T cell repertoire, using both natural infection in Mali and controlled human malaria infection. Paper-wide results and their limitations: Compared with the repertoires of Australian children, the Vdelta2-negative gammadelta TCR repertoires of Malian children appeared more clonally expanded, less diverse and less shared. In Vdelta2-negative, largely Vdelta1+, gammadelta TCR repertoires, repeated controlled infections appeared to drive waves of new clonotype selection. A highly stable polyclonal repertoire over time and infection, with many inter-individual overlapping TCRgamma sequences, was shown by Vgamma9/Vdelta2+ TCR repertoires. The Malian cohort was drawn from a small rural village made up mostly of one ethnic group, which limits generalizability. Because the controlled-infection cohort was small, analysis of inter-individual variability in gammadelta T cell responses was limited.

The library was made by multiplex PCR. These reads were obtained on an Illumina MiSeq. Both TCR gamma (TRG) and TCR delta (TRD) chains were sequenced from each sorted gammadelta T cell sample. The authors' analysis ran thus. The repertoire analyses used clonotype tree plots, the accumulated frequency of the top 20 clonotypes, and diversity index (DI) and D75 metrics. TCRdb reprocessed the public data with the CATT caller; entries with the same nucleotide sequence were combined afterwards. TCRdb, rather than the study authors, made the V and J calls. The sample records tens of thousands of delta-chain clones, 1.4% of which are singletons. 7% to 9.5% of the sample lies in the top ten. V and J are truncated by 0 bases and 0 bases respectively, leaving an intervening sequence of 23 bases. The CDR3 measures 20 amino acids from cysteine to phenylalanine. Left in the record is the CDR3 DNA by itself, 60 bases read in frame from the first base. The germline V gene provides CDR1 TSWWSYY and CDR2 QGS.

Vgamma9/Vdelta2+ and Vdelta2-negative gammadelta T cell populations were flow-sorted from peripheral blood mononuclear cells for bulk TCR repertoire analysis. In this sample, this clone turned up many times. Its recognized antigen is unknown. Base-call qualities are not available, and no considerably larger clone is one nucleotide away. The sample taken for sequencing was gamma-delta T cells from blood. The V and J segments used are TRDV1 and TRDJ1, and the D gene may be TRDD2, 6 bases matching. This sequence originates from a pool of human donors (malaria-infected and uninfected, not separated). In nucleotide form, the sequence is TGTGCTCTTGGGGAACTAGTCCCCTTCCCCTTTCGGCCGTACACCGATAAACTCATCTTT. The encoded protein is CALGELVPFPFRPYTDKLIF.